These 19 T cell receptor beta chains were sequenced from one sample in a study of cytomegalovirus exposure and HLA in healthy donors. The PCR contained 60 Vbeta and 13 Jbeta primers. Using immunoSEQ multiplex PCR, the repertoire was profiled, and TCRdb retains in-frame clones only, with some absent. The table shows about 110,000 clones, with 70% to 80% occurring only once. The material sequenced was PBMCs. These receptors were collected from a man aged 50-60 years in good health and CMV-seropositive.

This chain joins TRBV4-1 and TRBJ2-7; 7 positions agree with TRBD1. The CDR3 contains 16 residues. Trimming at V came to 2 bases and at J to 5 bases, leaving 12 bases not matched to a gene. Germline values: CDR1 MGHRA, CDR2 YSYEKL. The CDR3 protein is CASSQRQGSMRDEQYF. The CDR3 DNA sequence: TGCGCCAGCAGCCAAAGACAGGGTTCTATGCGTGACGAGCAGTACTTC.

The chain couples TRBV15 to TRBJ1-5, with a weak D call TRBD1 (5 bases). V was trimmed by 1 base and J by 5 bases, leaving 18 bases between them. The CDR3 loop spans 17 amino acids. CDR1 is LNHNV and CDR2 is YYDKDF in the germline V gene (reference sequence). The CDR3 DNA follows: TGTGCCACCAGCAGAGGGGCCTTCAAGGGGAAAGATCAGCCCCAGCATTTT. This codes for CATSRGAFKGKDQPQHF.

CDR3 bases: TGCGCCAGCAGCGAGGGGACCGCGCGGGGTCATGGCTACACCTTC. Translating gives CASSEGTARGHGYTF. The rearrangement uses TRBV5-1 and TRBJ1-2; tentative D call: TRBD1 (5 bases). This CDR3 comprises 15 residues. Looked up from germline, CDR1 is SGHRS and CDR2 is YFSETQ. Trimming took off 4 bases at V and 6 bases at J, with 19 bases between the two ends.

The J gene is TRBJ2-2, the V gene TRBV6-1; D is perhaps TRBD1 (6 bases). Per germline, CDR1 MNHNS and CDR2 SASEGT. This CDR3 region has 15 residues. Trimming removed 5 bases at V and 5 bases at J, with 15 bases between. The CDR3 DNA reads as TGTGCCAGCAGTCCCAGCACAGGGTTTACCGGGGAGCTGTTTTTT. Translating it yields CASSPSTGFTGELFF.

The chain couples TRBV27 to TRBJ1-1; D unresolved. This CDR3 is built from 13 residues. With 4 bases removed from V and 2 bases from J, the gap between germline ends came to 8 bases. In germline, CDR1 is MNHEY, CDR2 SMNVEV (reference sequence). CDR3: CASSWNRNTEAFF. The CDR3 DNA reads as TGTGCCAGCAGTTGGAACAGAAACACTGAAGCTTTCTTT.

This chain connects TRBV5-4 to TRBJ1-1; 10 bases are a match to TRBD1. V shed 0 bases and J 11 bases; nucleotides not matched to a gene: 7. In germline, CDR1 is SGHNT, CDR2 YYREEE (reference sequence). This CDR3 is 14 amino acids long. CDR3 region: CASSLAGQGVGAFF. The CDR3 DNA reads as TGTGCCAGCAGCTTGGCCGGACAGGGGGTAGGTGCTTTCTTT.

This chain joins TRBV11-3 and TRBJ2-3; 8 bases fit TRBD2. J lost 2 bases, V lost 2 bases, and 3 bases had no gene match. The CDR3 extends over 15 amino acids. Germline CDR1 reads SGHNT; CDR2 reads YENEEA. CDR3 protein: CASSLTSGYTDTQYF. CDR3 nucleotide sequence: TGTGCCAGCAGCTTAACTAGCGGCTACACAGATACGCAGTATTTT. The full variable domain, its missing parts supplied by reference TRBV11-3 and TRBJ2-3, is EAGVVQSPRYKIIEKKQPVAFWCNPISGHNTLYWYLQNLGQGPELLIRYENEEAVDDSQLPKDRFSAERLKGVDSTLKIQPAELGDSAVYLCASSLTSGYTDTQYFGPGTRLTVL.

The chain links TRBV28 to TRBJ2-7; D might be TRBD1 (5 bases). Between the trimmed V and J ends, which lost 8 bases and 5 bases, there was a span of 10 bases. Germline values: CDR1 MDHEN, CDR2 SYDVKM. This CDR3 contains 11 residues. CDR3 coding DNA: TGTGCCAGCTCCTGGGGCCACGAGCAGTACTTC. As protein: CASSWGHEQYF.

This chain joins TRBV7-7 and TRBJ2-5, with D hard to call. Germline values: CDR1 SSHAT, CDR2 FNYEAQ (reference sequence). The CDR3 totals 13 residues. The V gene lost 5 bases and the J gene lost 2 bases, with 9 bases spanning the gap. The CDR3 loop reads CASSRTVQETQYF. CDR3 nucleotide sequence: TGTGCCAGCAGCCGCACAGTACAAGAGACCCAGTACTTC. Together with reference TRBV7-7 and TRBJ2-5, the CDR3 gives the full variable domain: GAGVSQSPRYKVTKRGQDVTLRCDPISSHATLYWYQQALGQGPEFLTYFNYEAQPDKSGLPSDRFSAERPEGSISTLTIQRTEQRDSAMYRCASSRTVQETQYFGPGTRLLVL.

This clone appeared a single time. The chain recombines TRBV5-1 with TRBJ2-1, with 11 bases matching TRBD2. Germline V gene sequence: CDR1 SGHRS, CDR2 YFSETQ. V dropped 0 bases and J dropped 7; count of bases not matched to a gene: 3. This CDR3 has 15 amino acids. CDR3 in amino acids: CASSLVAGGPNEQFF. CDR3 DNA sequence: TGCGCCAGCAGCTTGGTAGCGGGAGGGCCAAATGAGCAGTTCTTC.

The chain links TRBV27 to TRBJ1-2; the D is unclear. V was shortened by 5 bases and J by 7 bases, with 17 bases between the two germline ends. CDR3 length: 14 residues. Germline V gene data show CDR1 as MNHEY and CDR2 as SMNVEV (reference sequence). This CDR3 is CASSIDSSSSGYTF. DNA for the CDR3: TGTGCCAGCAGTATCGACTCCTCCTCGAGTGGCTACACCTTC.

The V gene is TRBV19, the J gene TRBJ1-3; D unresolved. The CDR3 is 16 amino acids. Germline CDR1 is LNHDA and CDR2 is SQIVND (reference sequence). V lost 7 bases and J 0 bases, leaving 16 bases between the germline ends. The CDR3 nucleotides are TGTGCCAGTACCTTCGGTCCGGGATCCTCTGGAAACACCATATATTTT. Translated, it gives CASTFGPGSSGNTIYF.

In this sample, this clone turned up once. V usage is TRBV4-2 and J usage is TRBJ2-2; 9 bases agree with TRBD2. Trimming at V came to 4 bases and at J to 0 bases, leaving 3 bases not matched to a gene. The CDR3 spans 16 residues. The germline V gene has CDR1 LGHNA and CDR2 YNFKEQ. The CDR3 loop is CASSRLADANTGELFF. The CDR3 DNA reads TGTGCCAGCAGCCGACTAGCGGACGCGAACACCGGGGAGCTGTTTTTT.

This chain connects TRBV6-5 to TRBJ2-1; 12 nucleotides agree with TRBD1. Germline CDR1 MNHEY, CDR2 SVGAGI. The CDR3 contains 15 residues. The ends lost 2 bases at V and 7 bases at J; junction bases unmatched: 3. DNA for the CDR3: TGTGCCAGCAGTTACCGGGACAGGGGGCCTAATGAGCAGTTCTTC. As protein: CASSYRDRGPNEQFF.

In regard to this clone: An end of the junction does not agree with germline; a read error may underlie this. V usage is TRBV2 and J usage is TRBJ1-5; possible D gene TRBD1, 5 bases. The germline CDR1 and CDR2 sequences are SNHLY and FYNNEI. This CDR3 spans 16 amino acids. The CDR3 here is CANSEGMGLVNQPQHF. The CDR3 region has the DNA TGTGCCAACAGTGAAGGTATGGGACTGGTCAATCAGCCCCAGCATTTT. The full variable domain, with the rest looked up from reference TRBV2 and TRBJ1-5, is EPEVTQTPSHQVTQMGQEVILRCVPISNHLYFYWYRQILGQKVEFLVSFYNNEISEKSEIFDDQFSVERPDGSNFTLKIRSTKLEDSAMYFCANSEGMGLVNQPQHFGDGTRLSIL.

CDR3 coding DNA: TGTGCCAGCAGCTTAGGAGGGCAGGGCACAGATACGCAGTATTTT. It yields the protein CASSLGGQGTDTQYF. The rearrangement uses TRBV11-3 and TRBJ2-3; possibly TRBD2 for D (5 bases). V gave up 1 base and J gave up 1 base, with 9 bases separating them. The germline V gene encodes CDR1 SGHNT and CDR2 YENEEA. The CDR3 is 15 amino acids.

The V call is TRBV18, the J call TRBJ1-2, with D possibly being TRBD1 (5 bases). Per the germline V gene, CDR1 is KGHSH and CDR2 is LQKENI. This CDR3 contains 14 residues. V lost 7 bases and J 3 bases, leaving 15 bases between the germline ends. The CDR3 spells CASYQTASDYGYTF. The DNA of the CDR3 is TGTGCCAGCTACCAGACAGCCAGCGACTATGGCTACACCTTC.

The rearrangement joins TRBV23-1 to TRBJ2-7, with 7 bases matching TRBD2. TRBV23-1 is an ORF; its function is uncertain. Trimming cost V 4 bases and J 0 bases; bases outside gene matches: 9. CDR3 length equals 16 residues. The CDR3 reads CASSLASGEPSYEQYF. The CDR3, as DNA: TGCGCCAGCAGTCTGGCTAGCGGAGAACCCTCCTACGAGCAGTACTTC.

The V call is TRBV11-3, the J call TRBJ2-1, with 11 bases matching TRBD2. V was clipped by 1 base and J by 8 bases; unmatched bases: 4. The length of the CDR3 is 15 residues. Germline V CDR1 and CDR2: SGHNT, YENEEA. This CDR3 is CASSLAASGRYEQFF. Here the CDR3 DNA reads TGTGCCAGCAGCTTAGCCGCTAGCGGGAGGTATGAGCAGTTCTTC.